These 20 T cell receptor beta chains share one sample of origin, sequenced in a study of OX40 agonist ivuxolimab in advanced cancers. Sequenced by immunoSEQ multiplex PCR; TCRdb stores in-frame clones only, minus some. The sample records approximately 70,000 clones, roughly 88% being singletons. The material sequenced was CD4+ or CD8+ T cells sorted from blood, taken in a trial of the OX40 agonist ivuxolimab. The receptors were gathered from an adult with an advanced solid tumor such as melanoma, head and neck, liver or kidney cancer.

This clone was found once. The chain links TRBV19 to TRBJ2-5; D gene ambiguous. The CDR3 loop spans 11 amino acids. Trimming cost V 5 bases and J 5 bases, with 6 bases left between them. Germline lookup yields CDR1 LNHDA and CDR2 SQIVND (reference sequence). The CDR3 loop is CASSWAETQYF. DNA for the CDR3: TGTGCCAGTAGTTGGGCCGAGACCCAGTACTTC.

Regarding this clone: One end of the junction does not line up with germline, which may come from a read error. The chain links TRBV5-4 to TRBJ2-5, with D possibly TRBD2 on 7 matching bases. CDR1 and CDR2 (germline): SGHNT, YYREEE (reference sequence). This CDR3 has 11 amino acids. Written as DNA, the CDR3 is TGTGCCAGCAGCCTGGGGGGGGCCTGGCACTTC. As protein: CASSLGGAWHF. Based on the CDR3 plus reference TRBV5-4 and TRBJ2-5, the full variable domain is ETGVTQSPTHLIKTRGQQVTLRCSSQSGHNTVSWYQQALGQGPQFIFQYYREEENGRGNFPPRFSGLQFPNYSSELNVNALELDDSALYLCASSLGGAWHFGPGTRLLVL.

The count of this clone is one. This chain connects TRBV7-2 to TRBJ2-3, with a weak D call TRBD2 (6 bases). Trimming left V 5 bases short and J 5 bases short, with 17 bases between. The germline CDR1 and CDR2 sequences are SGHTA and FQGNSA. This CDR3 spans 15 amino acids. CDR3 region: CASSRGYRGGDTQYF. The DNA for the CDR3 is TGTGCCAGCAGCCGCGGATATCGGGGAGGAGATACGCAGTATTTT.

The chain carries TRBV28 and TRBJ1-5, with D perhaps TRBD1 (6 bases). The CDR3 totals 13 residues. Germline CDR1 reads MDHEN; CDR2 reads SYDVKM. V was clipped by 8 bases and J by 7 bases, with 15 bases between them. CDR3 in DNA: TGTGCCAGCCGAGGAACAGGGTCCCAGCCCCAGCATTTT. It translates to CASRGTGSQPQHF.

The chain employs TRBV5-6 and TRBJ2-3; TRBD2 matches 9 bases. The CDR3 is made up of 16 amino acids. Per the germline V gene, CDR1 is SGHDT and CDR2 is YYEEEE. V lost 2 bases to trimming and J lost 5 bases; unmatched junction nucleotides: 9. DNA of the CDR3: TGTGCCAGCAGCTTATATAGCGGGGGTGAGGGAGATACGCAGTATTTT. Residues: CASSLYSGGEGDTQYF.

This clone was observed a handful of times. The chain is built from TRBV5-1 and TRBJ2-1; D might be TRBD2 (6 bases). Trimming took 0 bases from V and 4 from J, leaving 17 bases between them. The CDR3 runs to 17 residues. Germline CDR1 and CDR2: SGHRS and YFSETQ. CDR3 amino acids: CASSLAPGVQLYNEQFF. The CDR3 nucleotides read TGCGCCAGCAGCTTGGCTCCGGGGGTCCAATTATACAATGAGCAGTTCTTC.

This clone was seen a few times. This sequence joins TRBV7-6 and TRBJ1-3, with D unclear. V lost 1 base and J lost 0, with 7 bases in between. CDR1 and CDR2 from the germline V gene are SGHVS and FNYEAQ. There are 15 residues in the CDR3. The CDR3 coding sequence is TGTGCCAGCAGCTTAGGGACCTTCTCTGGAAACACCATATATTTT. Translating gives CASSLGTFSGNTIYF.

The chain has TRBV7-2 and TRBJ2-5; 8 nucleotides agree with TRBD1. CDR1 and CDR2 (germline): SGHTA, FQGNSA. The CDR3 loop spans 12 amino acids. The trim removed 5 bases at V and 4 bases at J, leaving 0 bases unmatched. The CDR3 nucleotides are TGTGCCAGCAGCCAGGGGGCAGAGACCCAGTACTTC. Translated: CASSQGAETQYF.

This chain joins TRBV9 and TRBJ1-4; TRBD1 matches at 9 bases. Germline-derived CDR1 and CDR2 are SGDLS and YYNGEE. V was pared by 3 bases and J by 5 bases, with 8 bases of the junction left unmatched. The CDR3 is 16 residues long. The CDR3 is CASSERTGTGNEKLFF. The CDR3, as DNA: TGTGCCAGCAGCGAACGGACCGGGACAGGGAATGAAAAACTGTTTTTT.

The chain has TRBV6-5 and TRBJ1-5, with 7 bases aligning to TRBD1. This CDR3 has 14 amino acids. V was clipped by 4 bases and J by 6 bases; unmatched bases: 6. Germline V gene sequence: CDR1 MNHEY, CDR2 SVGAGI. DNA for the CDR3: TGTGCCAGCAGTTTAACAGGGGATTCTCAGCCCCAGCATTTT. As protein: CASSLTGDSQPQHF.

The chain joins TRBV9 to TRBJ2-5; TRBD1 matches at 7 bases. The J call may be faulty, since TRBJ2-7 better matches the DNA end. CDR1 is SGDLS and CDR2 is YYNGEE in the germline V gene. This CDR3 contains 17 residues. In DNA form, the CDR3 reads TGTGCCAGCAGCGTAGGCGGACAGGCTGGGGGCTCCTACGAGCAGTACTTC. It translates to CASSVGGQAGGSYEQYF.

The rearrangement joins TRBV4-2 to TRBJ1-4; D is possibly TRBD1 (5 bases). The CDR3 sequence is 14 residues long. The V end was cut by 5 bases, the J end by 3 bases, with 10 bases between. Germline V gene data show CDR1 as LGHNA and CDR2 as YNFKEQ. CDR3 bases: TGTGCCAGCAGCGAGCGGGGCCCTAATGAAAAACTGTTTTTT. Translated: CASSERGPNEKLFF.

The chain links TRBV6-4 to TRBJ2-1, with a tentative D call TRBD2 (6 bases). This CDR3 is 15 amino acids long. V lost 5 bases and J lost 4, with 15 bases in between. Germline CDR1 and CDR2: MRHNA and SNTAGT. The DNA of the CDR3 is TGTGCCAGCAGTACGATATTGGGGGGTTACAATGAGCAGTTCTTC. It codes for CASSTILGGYNEQFF.

The rearrangement joins TRBV16 to TRBJ1-5, with 7 bases aligning to TRBD1. The CDR3 totals 14 residues. After removal of 4 bases from V and 6 bases from J, the junction contained 6 bases not matched to a gene. The V gene's germline CDR1 is KGHSY and CDR2 FQNENV. The CDR3 reads CASSPTGEGQPQHF. The CDR3 DNA reads as TGTGCCAGCAGCCCCACAGGGGAGGGTCAGCCCCAGCATTTT.

Concerning this clone itself: Within the sample, other DNA sequences also encode this same CDR3. The J gene is TRBJ2-2, the V gene TRBV25-1; no firm D call. The CDR3 is 11 residues long. Trimming removed 5 bases at V and 6 bases at J, with 4 bases between. Looked up from germline, CDR1 is MGHDK and CDR2 is SYGVNS. The CDR3 reads CASSRAGELFF. CDR3 DNA: TGTGCCAGCAGTAGGGCCGGGGAGCTGTTTTTT.

The V call is TRBV5-1, the J call TRBJ2-5; 10 nucleotides line up with TRBD1. This CDR3 comprises 17 residues. After removal of 2 bases from V and 4 bases from J, the junction contained 11 bases not matched to a gene. Per germline, CDR1 SGHRS and CDR2 YFSETQ. Written as DNA, the CDR3 is TGCGCCAGCAGCTTATATGCCGGGACAGGGGCAGGAGAGACCCAGTACTTC. Amino acids: CASSLYAGTGAGETQYF.

The chain joins TRBV7-2 to TRBJ2-7; D is possibly TRBD2 (7 bases). Germline assignment: CDR1 SGHTA and CDR2 FQGNSA. Trimming cost V 1 base and J 2 bases, with 12 bases left between them. The CDR3 loop spans 15 amino acids. CDR3 protein: CASSLVGGPTYEQYF. In DNA form, the CDR3 reads TGTGCCAGCAGCTTAGTCGGGGGGCCCACCTACGAGCAGTACTTC.

This chain links TRBV29-1 with TRBJ2-5; no clear D gene. CDR1 SQVTM and CDR2 ANQGSEA come from the germline V gene. Trimming left V 7 bases short and J 1 base short, with 7 bases between. The CDR3 runs to 11 residues. In nucleotides, the CDR3 is TGCAGCGCCGGTCCCCAAGAGACCCAGTACTTC. Amino acid sequence: CSAGPQETQYF.

The CDR3 coding sequence is TGTGCCAGTAGTACTTCCTCTACGTGGCAGCCCCAGCATTTT. Translation gives CASSTSSTWQPQHF. V is TRBV19 and J is TRBJ1-5; D is uncertain. CDR1 and CDR2 (germline): LNHDA, SQIVND (reference sequence). This CDR3 has 14 amino acids. V gave up 4 bases and J gave up 7 bases, with 14 bases separating them.

The chain recombines TRBV4-1 with TRBJ1-6, with unresolved D. V dropped 1 base and J dropped 0 bases, with 13 bases sitting between them. The CDR3 length is 18 residues. In germline, CDR1 is MGHRA, CDR2 YSYEKL. The CDR3 protein is CASSQVGLSSSYNSPLHF. CDR3 coding DNA: TGCGCCAGCAGCCAAGTAGGCCTCTCGAGCTCCTATAATTCACCCCTCCACTTT.